These 31 T cell receptor beta chains were all obtained from the same sample, sequenced in a study of beta chain features in type 1 diabetes. The isolated RNA, all of it, was reverse transcribed, so expressed TCRB transcripts were what got sequenced. Repertoires were generated with immunoSEQ multiplex PCR, while TCRdb's copy carries only in-frame clones and drops some. The sample lists about 620,000 clones, around 15% occurring once. The sequencing sample was made of naive CD4+ T cells from blood. All receptors derive from a man aged 18 to 30 in good health.

In its sample, this clone was seen a few times. This sequence joins TRBV30 and TRBJ1-1; D is undetermined. Trimming removed 5 bases from V and 2 bases from J, with 12 bases in between. Germline assignment: CDR1 GTSNPN and CDR2 SVGIG (reference sequence). The CDR3 is made up of 13 amino acids. CDR3 sequence (DNA): TGTGCCTGGTCCAGGCCAGGCAACACTGAAGCTTTCTTT. It translates to CAWSRPGNTEAFF.

The chain has TRBV29-1 and TRBJ2-3, with unresolved D. The germline CDR1 and CDR2 sequences are SQVTM and ANQGSEA. CDR3 length: 12 residues. V was cut by 6 bases and J by 2 bases, with 9 bases left in between. The CDR3 bases are TGCAGCGTCCGACCCGACACAGATACGCAGTATTTT. Translation gives CSVRPDTDTQYF.

This clone has just a few counts. The CDR3 nucleotides read TGTGCCAGCAGTCCGCTTGAGGGAGCTAAGGGAGAGCAGTACTTC. It yields the protein CASSPLEGAKGEQYF. The chain links TRBV27 to TRBJ2-7; perhaps TRBD2 as D (5 bases). The CDR3 has 15 residues. Germline V gene sequence: CDR1 MNHEY, CDR2 SMNVEV (reference sequence). Trimming took off 5 bases at V and 7 bases at J, with 21 bases between the two ends.

The table lists this clone with a few counts. The V and J genes are TRBV6-1 and TRBJ1-5, with D possibly being TRBD1 (5 bases). The CDR3 is made up of 18 amino acids. V lost 0 bases, J lost 0 bases, and 15 bases lay in between. CDR1 is MNHNS and CDR2 is SASEGT in the germline V gene. The CDR3 is CASSEAAGFRISNQPQHF. As DNA, the CDR3 is TGTGCCAGCAGTGAAGCGGCAGGGTTCCGTATTAGCAATCAGCCCCAGCATTTT.

This clone was picked up a small number of times. The chain employs TRBV14 and TRBJ2-7; D is perhaps TRBD1 (6 bases). The CDR3 spans 13 residues. Deletions cut 6 bases from V and 2 bases from J, with 11 bases between. The germline V gene encodes CDR1 SGHDN and CDR2 FVKESK. CDR3 protein: CASRAGTTYEQYF. CDR3 bases: TGTGCCAGCAGGGCCGGGACAACCTACGAGCAGTACTTC.

This clone was seen only a few times. This chain uses TRBV4-1 with TRBJ2-5; TRBD2 agrees at 7 bases. The length of the CDR3 is 15 residues. The J segment lost 1 base and the V segment lost 5 bases, leaving 7 bases of the junction unmatched. Germline CDR1 reads MGHRA; CDR2 reads YSYEKL. The DNA for the CDR3 is TGCGCCAGCAGCGCGCCCGGGAGGATCCAAGAGACCCAGTACTTC. Protein sequence: CASSAPGRIQETQYF.

This clone has a handful of counts. V usage is TRBV18 and J usage is TRBJ2-3; 8 bases agree with TRBD1. Losses at the gene ends were 0 bases for V and 6 bases for J; bases not matched to a gene: 11. The CDR3 contains 17 residues. The germline gives CDR1 KGHSH, CDR2 LQKENI. CDR3 sequence: CASSPPVADRAWDTQYF. CDR3 sequence (DNA): TGTGCCAGCTCACCACCGGTAGCGGACAGGGCATGGGATACGCAGTATTTT.

The V gene is TRBV5-1, the J gene TRBJ2-1; tentative D call: TRBD2 (6 bases). From germline, CDR1 is SGHRS and CDR2 YFSETQ. The ends were cut back, 3 bases at V and 0 bases at J, with 13 bases in the middle. This CDR3 is 16 amino acids long. The CDR3 protein is CASSSRAGNSYNEQFF. The CDR3 region has the DNA TGCGCCAGCAGCTCTCGAGCGGGTAACTCCTACAATGAGCAGTTCTTC.

The chain employs TRBV9 and TRBJ2-1; no firm D call. V lost 0 bases and J 3 bases, leaving 10 bases between the germline ends. This CDR3 has 15 residues. From germline, CDR1 is SGDLS and CDR2 YYNGEE. CDR3 amino acids: CASSVDIGLYNEQFF. The CDR3 nucleotides are TGTGCCAGCAGCGTAGATATTGGGCTCTACAATGAGCAGTTCTTC.

The table lists this clone with a few counts. The V call is TRBV30, the J call TRBJ2-2; weak D call: TRBD2 (7 bases). Germline lookup yields CDR1 GTSNPN and CDR2 SVGIG (reference sequence). CDR3 size: 13 residues. The V end lost 4 bases, the J end lost 4 bases, and 10 bases lay between the germline ends. CDR3 coding DNA: TGTGCCTGGACAGGGGAGGGCACCGGGGAGCTGTTTTTT. It specifies CAWTGEGTGELFF.

This clone was counted only a few times. V usage is TRBV6-5 and J usage is TRBJ2-7; 8 bases align to TRBD2. This CDR3 has 15 amino acids. Germline V gene data show CDR1 as MNHEY and CDR2 as SVGAGI. The junction had 19 bases not matched to a gene; V was cut back by 5 bases and J by 13 bases. This chain's CDR3 is CASSPGGIAGTGHYF. For the CDR3, the DNA is TGTGCCAGCAGTCCTGGAGGGATAGCGGGAACGGGCCATTACTTC.

In its sample, this clone was seen a few times. The chain recombines TRBV6-1 with TRBJ2-1; no clear D gene. The CDR3 is 14 residues long. The germline V gene encodes CDR1 MNHNS and CDR2 SASEGT. V was shortened by 1 base and J by 7 bases, with 11 bases between the two germline ends. CDR3 bases: TGTGCCAGCAGTGAAGGAACGACCTTGAATGAGCAGTTCTTC. It specifies CASSEGTTLNEQFF.

This clone was seen a few times. The rearrangement joins TRBV21-1 to TRBJ2-5; the table's D call, TRBD2, has no DNA check behind it. TRBV21-1 is shown as a pseudogene. CDR3 length: 15 residues. CDR3 region: CASSAPGLDQETQYF. Here the CDR3 DNA reads TGTGCCAGCAGCGCTCCGGGACTCGACCAAGAGACCCAGTACTTC.

This clone was recorded a few times. The CDR3 loop reads CASSLGQGTSRYF. The CDR3 coding sequence is TGTGCCAGCAGCTTGGGACAGGGAACTTCCAGGTACTTC. The chain uses TRBV5-6 and TRBJ2-5; TRBD1 agrees at 7 bases. Germline V CDR1 and CDR2: SGHDT, YYEEEE. The CDR3 is 13 residues long. Germline trimming cut 0 bases from V and 13 bases from J; bases unmatched to any gene: 9.

This clone was seen a handful of times. The chain combines TRBV7-3 with TRBJ2-2; D ambiguous. V gave up 2 bases and J gave up 0 bases, with 10 bases separating them. The CDR3 spans 16 residues. The germline V gene has CDR1 SGHTA and CDR2 FQGTGA. The CDR3 sequence: CASSLHSPTNTGELFF. The CDR3 DNA sequence: TGTGCCAGCAGCTTACACTCACCTACGAACACCGGGGAGCTGTTTTTT.

The V gene is TRBV29-1, the J gene TRBJ1-1; D call uncertain. The CDR3 totals 13 residues. Germline CDR1 SQVTM, CDR2 ANQGSEA. The V end was cut by 0 bases, the J end by 1 base, with 6 bases between. The CDR3 reads CSVEDWGNTEAFF. The CDR3 coding sequence is TGCAGCGTTGAAGATTGGGGGAACACTGAAGCTTTCTTT. Supplemented by reference TRBV29-1 and TRBJ1-1, the full variable domain reads SAVISQKPSRDICQRGTSLTIQCQVDSQVTMMFWYRQQPGQSLTLIATANQGSEATYESGFVIDKFPISRPNLTFSTLTVSNMSPEDSSIYLCSVEDWGNTEAFFGQGTRLTVV.

CDR3: CASSPTTSGVQDTQYF. The CDR3 DNA reads TGTGCCAGCAGTCCCACGACTAGCGGGGTTCAAGATACGCAGTATTTT. The chain recombines TRBV6-4 with TRBJ2-3; 11 bases are a match to TRBD2. The CDR3 loop spans 16 amino acids. J lost 5 bases, V lost 5 bases, and 9 bases had no gene match. The germline CDR1 and CDR2 sequences are MRHNA and SNTAGT.

The chain employs TRBV28 and TRBJ2-1, with D hard to call. Per the germline V gene, CDR1 is MDHEN and CDR2 is SYDVKM. CDR3 length: 10 residues. The V and J ends lost 10 bases and 4 bases respectively, with 5 bases between them. The CDR3 bases are TGTGCCACCTCTTACAATGAGCAGTTCTTC. Amino acid sequence: CATSYNEQFF.

This clone showed up just a few times. The chain recombines TRBV29-1 with TRBJ1-2; 7 nucleotides agree with TRBD1. The CDR3 length is 15 residues. The junction had 12 bases not matched to a gene; V was cut back by 3 bases and J by 5 bases. In germline, CDR1 is SQVTM, CDR2 ANQGSEA. CDR3 in amino acids: CSVEGSDRAGYGYTF. The CDR3 DNA reads TGCAGCGTTGAGGGTTCCGACAGGGCGGGGTATGGCTACACCTTC.

This clone has a handful of counts. This chain joins TRBV11-2 and TRBJ2-1; 12 bases are a match to TRBD2. The germline V gene has CDR1 SGHAT and CDR2 FQNNGV. The CDR3 runs 19 residues. The ends lost 0 bases at V and 4 bases at J; junction bases unmatched: 10. The CDR3 coding sequence is TGTGCCAGCAGCTTAGATGCCCTTCGACTAGCGGGGGAGTACAATGAGCAGTTCTTC. Protein: CASSLDALRLAGEYNEQFF.

A few counts support this clone. The V call is TRBV27, the J call TRBJ2-3; D is uncertain. The CDR3 spans 15 residues. Trimming stripped 9 bases from V and 0 bases from J, with 16 bases between. CDR1 is MNHEY and CDR2 is SMNVEV in the germline V gene (reference sequence). The CDR3, as DNA: TGTGCCAGTACCCCCCGCGGTGCTAGCACAGATACGCAGTATTTT. This codes for CASTPRGASTDTQYF.

Only a few counts were recorded for this clone. This chain uses TRBV4-1 with TRBJ2-7, with D perhaps matching TRBD1 or TRBD2 (5 bases each). V dropped 5 bases and J dropped 2 bases, with 22 bases sitting between them. The CDR3 covers 17 residues. Germline CDR1 reads MGHRA; CDR2 reads YSYEKL. CDR3 in DNA: TGCGCCAGCAGCAGAGCGAGGGACGGCACAACAACCTACGAGCAGTACTTC. As protein: CASSRARDGTTTYEQYF.

This clone was observed a handful of times. The chain combines TRBV4-3 with TRBJ2-2; TRBD1 aligns across 8 bases. Germline assignment: CDR1 LGHNA and CDR2 YSLEER. The trim removed 4 bases at V and 8 bases at J, leaving 9 bases unmatched. The CDR3 is 15 amino acids. This CDR3 is CASSRTDRDRGELFF. The CDR3 bases are TGCGCCAGCAGCCGGACGGACAGGGATCGAGGGGAGCTGTTTTTT.

This clone turned up a few times. J is TRBJ2-2 and V is TRBV10-3, with TRBD1 matching 12 bases. Germline CDR1 ENHRY, CDR2 SYGVKD. This CDR3 has 15 amino acids. J lost 5 bases, V lost 6 bases, and 4 bases had no gene match. The CDR3 region has the DNA TGTGCCATCAGGGGGACAGGGGGCGCTACCGGGGAGCTGTTTTTT. Amino acid sequence: CAIRGTGGATGELFF.

This clone occurred a few times. The chain is built from TRBV2 and TRBJ2-1; D is unclear. The CDR3 is made up of 13 amino acids. Trimming removed 4 bases at V and 4 bases at J, with 8 bases between. Germline loops: CDR1 SNHLY, CDR2 FYNNEI. CDR3 amino acids: CASSGRTYNEQFF. For the CDR3, the DNA is TGTGCCAGCAGTGGCCGAACGTACAATGAGCAGTTCTTC.

V is TRBV18 and J is TRBJ2-3; D gene ambiguous. Germline-derived CDR1 and CDR2 are KGHSH and LQKENI. V shed 3 bases and J shed 10 bases, with 8 bases lying between them. The CDR3 extends over 11 amino acids. The CDR3 nucleotides read TGTGCCAGCTCACCGAACGATCCGCAGTATTTT. Protein: CASSPNDPQYF.

As concerns this clone: The sample contains more than one DNA sequence encoding this CDR3. The chain joins TRBV5-1 to TRBJ2-5; D unclear. Germline V gene lookup returns CDR1 SGHRS and CDR2 YFSETQ. V lost 0 bases, J lost 5 bases, and 2 bases lay in between. The CDR3 runs to 11 residues. The CDR3 bases are TGCGCCAGCAGCTTGGTGGAGACCCAGTACTTC. This sequence encodes CASSLVETQYF.

This clone was seen a handful of times. The genes are TRBV7-2 and TRBJ1-1; D perhaps matches TRBD1 (6 bases). Germline V gene lookup returns CDR1 SGHTA and CDR2 FQGNSA. The CDR3 has 16 amino acids. Trimming removed 5 bases at V and 1 base at J, with 17 bases between. DNA for the CDR3: TGTGCCAGCAGCATGGGGAGGGGGTTACCGAACACTGAAGCTTTCTTT. This sequence encodes CASSMGRGLPNTEAFF.

The chain uses TRBV4-3 and TRBJ2-1, with 7 positions matching TRBD2. The CDR3 loop spans 15 amino acids. Germline V gene sequence: CDR1 LGHNA, CDR2 YSLEER. With 0 bases clipped from V and 7 bases from J, the junction kept 6 bases outside the gene matches. Here the CDR3 DNA reads TGCGCCAGCAGCCAAGACCGGGATAGCGGGAATGAGCAGTTCTTC. Its protein product is CASSQDRDSGNEQFF.

The rearrangement links TRBV30 to TRBJ2-7, with D perhaps matching TRBD1 or TRBD2 (5 bases each). V was shortened by 3 bases and J by 2 bases, with 11 bases between the two germline ends. CDR3 length: 13 residues. Germline V CDR1 and CDR2: GTSNPN, SVGIG (reference sequence). The CDR3 region is CAWRYGAAYEQYF. CDR3 bases: TGTGCCTGGAGGTACGGGGCCGCCTACGAGCAGTACTTC.

In DNA, the CDR3 is TGTGCCAGCAGTTTCCAGGTCAACGCAGATACGCAGTATTTT. Amino acids: CASSFQVNADTQYF. V gene TRBV2 combines with J gene TRBJ2-3, with D hard to call. The CDR3 has 14 amino acids. V was trimmed by 5 bases and J by 4 bases, leaving 13 bases between them. Per germline, CDR1 SNHLY and CDR2 FYNNEI. Full variable domain (remainder filled in from reference TRBV2 and TRBJ2-3): EPEVTQTPSHQVTQMGQEVILRCVPISNHLYFYWYRQILGQKVEFLVSFYNNEISEKSEIFDDQFSVERPDGSNFTLKIRSTKLEDSAMYFCASSFQVNADTQYFGPGTRLTVL.